These 30 T cell receptor beta chains originate from one sample sequenced in a study of cytomegalovirus exposure and HLA in healthy donors (dated by TCRdb to the late 2010s). The method was the immunoSEQ multiplex PCR assay. What TCRdb holds here is the immuneACCESS table cut down to in-frame rearrangements. Part of the clones is not present; checked against another copy, under half of the missing clones reflect an unresolved V gene, and the others are unexplained. This sample is represented by tens of thousands of clones; over 75% of them were singletons. The top ten clonotypes cover about 3% of the sample. Sequencing was performed on PBMCs. The receptors stem from a young man in good health and CMV-seronegative.

The chain couples TRBV5-5 to TRBJ1-5; no firm D call. Germline-derived CDR1 and CDR2 are SGHKS and YYEKEE (reference sequence). CDR3 length equals 15 residues. The ends were cut back, 4 bases at V and 3 bases at J, with 14 bases in the middle. Here the CDR3 reads CASSQKYGNNQPQHF. The DNA of the CDR3 is TGTGCCAGCAGCCAGAAATACGGGAACAATCAGCCCCAGCATTTT.

V and J are TRBV28 and TRBJ1-4, with 9 bases matching TRBD1. The CDR3 runs to 18 residues. Trimming cost V 4 bases and J 1 base; bases outside gene matches: 10. Looked up from germline, CDR1 is MDHEN and CDR2 is SYDVKM. The CDR3 DNA sequence: TGTGCCAGCAGTTCTTCCGGGACAGGGCTCTTAACTAATGAAAAACTGTTTTTT. Translating it yields CASSSSGTGLLTNEKLFF.

The rearrangement uses TRBV2 and TRBJ2-3; 10 bases are shared with TRBD2. V was clipped by 4 bases and J by 0 bases; unmatched bases: 7. This CDR3 has 17 amino acids. CDR1 and CDR2 from the germline V gene are SNHLY and FYNNEI. The CDR3 DNA reads as TGTGCCAGCAGTGCCAGTAGCGGGAGGCCTAGCACAGATACGCAGTATTTT. The encoded protein is CASSASSGRPSTDTQYF. Combining the CDR3 with reference TRBV2 and TRBJ2-3 gives the whole variable domain EPEVTQTPSHQVTQMGQEVILRCVPISNHLYFYWYRQILGQKVEFLVSFYNNEISEKSEIFDDQFSVERPDGSNFTLKIRSTKLEDSAMYFCASSASSGRPSTDTQYFGPGTRLTVL.

A single count supports this clone. The chain recombines TRBV6-1 with TRBJ1-2; TRBD1 is a possible D gene (5 bases). Germline CDR1 reads MNHNS; CDR2 reads SASEGT. V was pared by 7 bases and J by 2 bases, with 11 bases between. The CDR3 is made up of 13 amino acids. CDR3 DNA: TGTGCCAGCAAGGCAGGGATCAACTATGGCTACACCTTC. As protein: CASKAGINYGYTF.

The rearrangement uses TRBV9 and TRBJ2-1, with TRBD2 as a possible D gene (5 bases). V lost 0 bases, J lost 8 bases, and 15 bases lay in between. This CDR3 has 15 amino acids. Germline V CDR1 and CDR2: SGDLS, YYNGEE. The CDR3 DNA sequence: TGTGCCAGCAGCGTAGCTACTTTGGTGGGAGATGAGCAGTTCTTC. Its translation: CASSVATLVGDEQFF.

In its sample, this clone ranks as medium-sized (0.01 to 0.1%). This sequence joins TRBV15 and TRBJ2-5; possibly TRBD2 for D (6 bases). CDR1 LNHNV and CDR2 YYDKDF come from the germline V gene (reference sequence). Trimming removed 0 bases at V and 5 bases at J, with 13 bases between. This CDR3 region has 15 residues. The DNA for the CDR3 is TGTGCCACCAGCAGAGATCGGGGGTTGGGGGAGACCCAGTACTTC. Translated, it gives CATSRDRGLGETQYF.

The chain uses TRBV10-2 and TRBJ1-1; D possibly corresponds to TRBD1 (5 bases). The germline V gene has CDR1 WSHSY and CDR2 SAAADI. CDR3 length: 16 residues. V dropped 2 bases and J dropped 0 bases, with 13 bases sitting between them. The CDR3 sequence is CASSEGAPLMNTEAFF. CDR3 coding DNA: TGCGCCAGCAGTGAGGGGGCACCCCTGATGAACACTGAAGCTTTCTTT.

The chain combines TRBV7-2 with TRBJ2-3, with a weak D call TRBD2 (6 bases). The CDR3 spans 13 residues. V lost 5 bases, J lost 1 base, and 7 bases lay in between. From germline, CDR1 is SGHTA and CDR2 FQGNSA. Here the CDR3 reads CASSRLGTDTQYF. As DNA, the CDR3 is TGTGCCAGCAGCCGACTAGGCACAGATACGCAGTATTTT.

The chain is built from TRBV6-6 and TRBJ2-1; D possibly corresponds to TRBD2 (6 bases). This CDR3 has 15 residues. Trimming took 8 bases from V and 0 from J, leaving 14 bases between them. Germline V gene data show CDR1 as MNHNY and CDR2 as SVGAGI (reference sequence). The chain's CDR3 is CASGIGRRSYNEQFF. The CDR3 region has the DNA TGTGCCAGCGGTATCGGGAGACGCTCCTACAATGAGCAGTTCTTC.

The chain links TRBV19 to TRBJ2-1, with 7 bases aligning to TRBD1. The CDR3 covers 15 residues. Germline CDR1 and CDR2: LNHDA and SQIVND (reference sequence). V dropped 4 bases and J dropped 5; count of bases not matched to a gene: 8. CDR3 bases: TGTGCCAGTAGTACCGACAGGGCAGGCCACAATGAGCAGTTCTTC. Residues: CASSTDRAGHNEQFF.

The chain couples TRBV28 to TRBJ2-5; 10 bases are a match to TRBD1. CDR3 length equals 15 residues. Germline lookup yields CDR1 MDHEN and CDR2 SYDVKM. V lost 10 bases to trimming and J lost 5 bases; unmatched junction nucleotides: 13. The CDR3 nucleotides read TGTGCCACCCGACCGGGACAGGGGTATTGGGAGACCCAGTACTTC. Translated, it gives CATRPGQGYWETQYF.

This chain connects TRBV6-1 to TRBJ2-1; TRBD2 aligns across 11 bases. J lost 0 bases, V lost 2 bases, and 9 bases had no gene match. Germline V gene sequence: CDR1 MNHNS, CDR2 SASEGT. The CDR3 loop spans 19 amino acids. CDR3 region: CASSERGTSGKSSYNEQFF. The CDR3, as DNA: TGTGCCAGCAGTGAACGAGGGACTAGCGGCAAGAGCTCCTACAATGAGCAGTTCTTC.

The chain is built from TRBV5-1 and TRBJ2-5, with a tentative D call TRBD2 (7 bases). Germline V gives CDR1 SGHRS, CDR2 YFSETQ. V was trimmed by 1 base and J by 4 bases, leaving 14 bases between them. The CDR3 extends over 15 amino acids. CDR3 in amino acids: CASSLKGGQLETQYF. In DNA, the CDR3 is TGCGCCAGCAGCTTGAAGGGGGGGCAGCTAGAGACCCAGTACTTC.

J is TRBJ2-6 and V is TRBV14, with 10 bases lining up with TRBD2. The germline V gene has CDR1 SGHDN and CDR2 FVKESK. This CDR3 region has 17 residues. With V trimmed by 2 bases and J by 3 bases, 4 bases remained unmatched. The CDR3 reads CASSQLASGSGANVLTF. The CDR3 region has the DNA TGTGCCAGCAGCCAATTAGCTAGCGGGAGTGGGGCCAACGTCCTGACTTTC.

This chain uses TRBV5-5 with TRBJ1-1, with TRBD1 as a possible D gene (5 bases). V lost 6 bases and J lost 1, with 10 bases in between. The germline CDR1 and CDR2 sequences are SGHKS and YYEKEE (reference sequence). This CDR3 has 13 amino acids. In nucleotides, the CDR3 is TGTGCCAGCAACCCACAGGAGAACACTGAAGCTTTCTTT. Protein: CASNPQENTEAFF.

The rearrangement links TRBV14 to TRBJ1-1, with D perhaps matching TRBD1 (5 bases). Between the trimmed V and J ends, which lost 1 base and 1 base, there was a span of 13 bases. CDR1 and CDR2 from the germline V gene are SGHDN and FVKESK. The CDR3 length is 16 residues. In DNA form, the CDR3 reads TGTGCCAGCAGCCAAGGCCTGGGGCAGGGGAACACTGAAGCTTTCTTT. Protein: CASSQGLGQGNTEAFF.

The chain couples TRBV6-6 to TRBJ1-2; 8 bases line up with TRBD1. Germline assignment: CDR1 MNHNY and CDR2 SVGAGI (reference sequence). J gave up 3 bases and V 5 bases, and 8 bases lay outside the gene matches. This CDR3 is built from 15 residues. The CDR3 sequence is CASSRDRGGDYGYTF. In nucleotides, the CDR3 is TGTGCCAGCAGTAGAGACAGGGGAGGCGACTATGGCTACACCTTC.

The rearrangement joins TRBV7-3 to TRBJ2-1; D perhaps matches TRBD2 (6 bases). Trimming cost V 5 bases and J 7 bases, with 18 bases left between them. Germline-derived CDR1 and CDR2 are SGHTA and FQGTGA. This CDR3 region has 15 residues. The CDR3 sequence is CASSPSVPGGNEQFF. The CDR3 DNA reads TGTGCCAGCAGCCCCTCCGTGCCCGGGGGAAATGAGCAGTTCTTC.

Here the CDR3 reads CASSIRQGNTNEQFF. The CDR3 region has the DNA TGTGCCAGCAGCATCCGACAGGGAAATACCAATGAGCAGTTCTTC. The V and J genes are TRBV9 and TRBJ2-1; 7 nucleotides match TRBD1. Germline V gene sequence: CDR1 SGDLS, CDR2 YYNGEE. The junction had 10 bases not matched to a gene; V was cut back by 4 bases and J by 6 bases. The CDR3 extends over 15 amino acids.

This chain links TRBV28 with TRBJ1-5, with TRBD1 as a possible D gene (6 bases). There are 16 residues in the CDR3. Germline V gene lookup returns CDR1 MDHEN and CDR2 SYDVKM. V was clipped by 3 bases and J by 4 bases, with 16 bases between them. The CDR3 coding sequence is TGTGCCAGCAGTTTCCCCATAGACAGGATTAATCAGCCCCAGCATTTT. It is translated as CASSFPIDRINQPQHF.

V and J are TRBV18 and TRBJ1-2; D may be TRBD1 (6 bases). The CDR3 contains 13 residues. The ends were cut back, 2 bases at V and 4 bases at J, with 8 bases in the middle. CDR1 is KGHSH, CDR2 LQKENI, per germline. This CDR3 is CASSPGGAYGYTF. The CDR3 region has the DNA TGTGCCAGCTCACCAGGGGGGGCCTATGGCTACACCTTC.

The chain joins TRBV15 to TRBJ2-2; 11 nucleotides match TRBD2. CDR3 length equals 16 residues. Germline-derived CDR1 and CDR2 are LNHNV and YYDKDF (reference sequence). The J segment lost 7 bases and the V segment lost 3 bases, leaving 7 bases of the junction unmatched. CDR3 DNA: TGTGCCACCAGCAGCACTAGCGGGAGTAAGGACGGGGAGCTGTTTTTT. This gives the protein CATSSTSGSKDGELFF.

This chain joins TRBV7-2 and TRBJ2-7; the match to TRBD1 covers 10 bases. Germline lookup yields CDR1 SGHTA and CDR2 FQGNSA. The CDR3 runs to 15 residues. The ends lost 4 bases at V and 2 bases at J; junction bases unmatched: 5. The CDR3 DNA reads TGTGCCAGCAGCTCTCCCGGGACAGGGGCCTACGAGCAGTACTTC. It specifies CASSSPGTGAYEQYF.

This clone was picked up one time. The chain has TRBV27 and TRBJ1-2; a possible D gene is TRBD1 (5 bases). Germline values: CDR1 MNHEY, CDR2 SMNVEV (reference sequence). The CDR3 extends over 14 amino acids. Trimming removed 4 bases from V and 10 bases from J, with 19 bases in between. The CDR3 DNA sequence: TGTGCCAGCAGTTCCGTCCAGGGAACGATGGACTACACCTTC. This gives the protein CASSSVQGTMDYTF.

The chain is built from TRBV28 and TRBJ1-5; 9 nucleotides agree with TRBD1. The CDR3 covers 16 residues. Germline V CDR1 and CDR2: MDHEN, SYDVKM. V trimming: 2 bases; J trimming: 3 bases; junction bases outside the gene matches: 5. The CDR3 loop is CASSLEGQGYNQPQHF. CDR3 sequence (DNA): TGTGCCAGCAGTTTAGAGGGACAGGGTTACAATCAGCCCCAGCATTTT. Complete variable domain (other parts from reference TRBV28 and TRBJ1-5): DVKVTQSSRYLVKRTGEKVFLECVQDMDHENMFWYRQDPGLGLRLIYFSYDVKMKEKGDIPEGYSVSREKKERFSLILESASTNQTSMYLCASSLEGQGYNQPQHFGDGTRLSIL.

V is TRBV19 and J is TRBJ2-1; the D is unclear. Germline V gene sequence: CDR1 LNHDA, CDR2 SQIVND (reference sequence). Between the trimmed V and J ends, which lost 1 base and 10 bases, there was a span of 11 bases. CDR3 length: 13 amino acids. The chain's CDR3 is CASSIAQPSEQFF. In DNA, the CDR3 is TGTGCCAGTAGTATAGCACAGCCGTCCGAGCAGTTCTTC.

V is TRBV18 and J is TRBJ2-6; no clear D. V was clipped by 6 bases and J by 1 base, with 13 bases between them. Germline V CDR1 and CDR2: KGHSH, LQKENI. The CDR3 has 16 residues. CDR3 nucleotides: TGTGCCAGCTCTCCATACAGCCAGTCTGGGGCCAACGTCCTGACTTTC. It encodes CASSPYSQSGANVLTF. The entire variable domain, with the rest obtained from reference TRBV18 and TRBJ2-6, is as follows: NAGVMQNPRHLVRRRGQEARLRCSPMKGHSHVYWYRQLPEEGLKFMVYLQKENIIDESGMPKERFSAEFPKEGPSILRIQQVVRGDSAAYFCASSPYSQSGANVLTFGAGSRLTVL.

The chain couples TRBV28 to TRBJ2-7, with a possible D match to TRBD2 (5 bases). CDR3 length: 14 residues. The ends were cut back, 7 bases at V and 0 bases at J, with 13 bases in the middle. Germline V lookup: CDR1 MDHEN, CDR2 SYDVKM. This CDR3 reads CASTPGLVSYEQYF. CDR3 coding DNA: TGTGCCAGCACCCCCGGACTCGTCTCCTACGAGCAGTACTTC.

The J gene is TRBJ2-2, the V gene TRBV5-6, with 9 bases aligning to TRBD1. Per germline, CDR1 SGHDT and CDR2 YYEEEE. The CDR3 totals 15 residues. The J segment lost 7 bases and the V segment lost 6 bases, leaving 10 bases of the junction unmatched. This chain's CDR3 is CASTSGTGYDGELFF. The CDR3 coding sequence is TGTGCCAGCACCTCCGGGACAGGGTATGACGGGGAGCTGTTTTTT.

The chain recombines TRBV30 with TRBJ2-1; 15 nucleotides align to TRBD2. The V gene end was trimmed by 4 bases and the J gene end by 9 bases; junction bases not matched to a gene: 4. CDR3 size: 14 residues. CDR1 is GTSNPN and CDR2 is SVGIG in the germline V gene (reference sequence). CDR3 amino acids: CAWKGLAGGIEQFF. The CDR3 DNA is TGTGCCTGGAAGGGACTAGCGGGAGGTATTGAGCAGTTCTTC.